What follows are 29 T cell receptor beta chains derived from one specimen sequenced in a study of T cell repertoires in cytomegalovirus infection. From the reads, TCRdb called clonotypes with MiXCR, one entry per CDR3 protein. Seen here are about 500,000 distinct CDR3 sequences, 25% to 35% observed once, and the top ten hold 15% to 20%. No antigen is known for these receptors. This specimen consisted of cultured PBMCs, obtained from culture after CMV antigen stimulation. Receptors originate from a human donor in good health (CMV status not recorded). Some clones in this sample may be carry-over from other donors' samples.

The chain has TRBV7-6 and TRBJ2-3; D possibly corresponds to TRBD2 (5 bases). CDR1 SGHVS and CDR2 FNYEAQ come from the germline V gene. The CDR3 runs to 17 residues. V was shortened by 5 bases and J by 2 bases, with 20 bases between the two germline ends. CDR3 loop: CASSPANRDRNTDTQYF. CDR3 coding DNA: TGTGCCAGCAGCCCAGCGAACCGGGATCGGAACACAGATACGCAGTATTTT.

The chain carries TRBV15 and TRBJ2-1, with D possibly TRBD2 on 6 matching bases. CDR1 is LNHNV and CDR2 is YYDKDF in the germline V gene (reference sequence). This CDR3 has 15 amino acids. Trimming stripped 7 bases from V and 5 bases from J, with 18 bases between. The CDR3 coding sequence is TGTGCCACCAACTACCCAGGGAGGCCCAACAATGAGCAGTTCTTC. Translated: CATNYPGRPNNEQFF. Complete variable domain (other parts from reference TRBV15 and TRBJ2-1): DAMVIQNPRYQVTQFGKPVTLSCSQTLNHNVMYWYQQKSSQAPKLLFHYYDKDFNNEADTPDNFQSRRPNTSFCFLDIRSPGLGDTAMYLCATNYPGRPNNEQFFGPGTRLTVL.

This rearrangement joins TRBV24-1 to TRBJ1-1, with 7 nucleotides matching TRBD1. The CDR3 consists of 14 residues. V trimming: 8 bases; J trimming: 6 bases; junction bases outside the gene matches: 11. CDR1 is KGHDR, CDR2 SFDVKD, per germline. This CDR3 is CATTWDSPFSEAFF. Written as DNA, the CDR3 is TGTGCCACCACCTGGGACAGTCCCTTCTCTGAAGCTTTCTTT.

This chain connects TRBV11-2 to TRBJ2-7, with D possibly TRBD1 on 5 matching bases. Trimming cost V 1 base and J 6 bases, with 16 bases left between them. This CDR3 region has 15 residues. Per germline, CDR1 SGHAT and CDR2 FQNNGV. CDR3 protein: CASSLGPGRFSEQYV. CDR3 coding DNA: TGTGCCAGCAGCTTAGGTCCAGGGCGGTTCTCCGAGCAGTACGTC.

This clonotype was detected a few times. The gene calls are TRBV19 and TRBJ2-5, with D possibly being TRBD1 (6 bases). Trimming pared 7 bases from V and 4 bases from J, leaving 16 bases between. The CDR3 has 14 amino acids. From germline, CDR1 is LNHDA and CDR2 SQIVND (reference sequence). The CDR3 region is CASITGYGRETQYF. As DNA, the CDR3 is TGTGCCAGTATTACAGGGTATGGGCGAGAGACCCAGTACTTC.

This clonotype was counted a few times. The chain employs TRBV5-4 and TRBJ2-3; possible D gene TRBD1, 6 bases. The CDR3 runs to 16 residues. The germline CDR1 and CDR2 sequences are SGHNT and YYREEE (reference sequence). V shed 4 bases and J shed 2 bases, with 17 bases lying between them. CDR3 loop: CASSSLGAGSTDTQYF. DNA of the CDR3: TGTGCCAGCAGCAGCTTGGGGGCAGGATCCACAGATACGCAGTATTTT.

This clonotype was seen a handful of times. The genes are TRBV12-3 or TRBV12-4 and TRBJ2-3, with D unclear. This CDR3 region has 15 residues. The V and J ends lost 5 bases and 1 base respectively, with 13 bases between them. The CDR3 DNA sequence: TGTGCCAGCAGTCCGACTTTATACGGCACAGATACGCAGTATTTT. Protein: CASSPTLYGTDTQYF.

In this sample, this clonotype turned up a few times. The chain couples TRBV7-2 to TRBJ1-5; TRBD1 agrees at 7 bases. The V gene end was trimmed by 1 base and the J gene end by 5 bases; junction bases not matched to a gene: 5. The CDR3 has 15 residues. The germline gives CDR1 SGHTA, CDR2 FQGNSA. The CDR3 bases are TGTGCCAGCAGCTTAGTGTCAGGGGGAGATCAGCCCCAGCATTTT. This encodes CASSLVSGGDQPQHF.

This rearrangement joins TRBV7-3 to TRBJ2-1; D may be TRBD2 (5 bases). V lost 5 bases and J lost 12, with 23 bases in between. The CDR3 is made up of 15 amino acids. In germline, CDR1 is SGHTA, CDR2 FQGTGA. This CDR3 reads CASSPRDSGQSGQFF. The CDR3 DNA reads TGTGCCAGCAGCCCCCGGGATTCGGGCCAAAGCGGGCAGTTCTTC.

The V call is TRBV7-3, the J call TRBJ1-5; D is unresolved. The CDR3 has 14 amino acids. Trimming removed 3 bases from V and 5 bases from J, with 11 bases in between. CDR1 is SGHTA, CDR2 FQGTGA, per germline. The CDR3 here is CASSFWAPDQPQHF. The CDR3 nucleotides read TGTGCCAGCAGCTTTTGGGCCCCGGATCAGCCCCAGCATTTT.

This clonotype was recorded once. The chain joins TRBV20-1 to TRBJ2-1; 9 bases fit TRBD2. CDR1 DFQATT and CDR2 SNEGSKA come from the germline V gene (reference sequence). V dropped 5 bases and J dropped 0; count of bases not matched to a gene: 11. This CDR3 has 17 amino acids. CDR3 coding DNA: TGCAGTGCTGGCCCCCGGGCGGGAGGGAGCTCCTACAATGAGCAGTTCTTC. It yields the protein CSAGPRAGGSSYNEQFF.

This clonotype was counted between two and nine times. In nucleotides, the CDR3 is TGTGCCAGCAGTCCATTGGGCCGTGGGGGGCGGTTTGGAGCCAAAAACATTCAGTACTTC. Translated, it gives CASSPLGRGGRFGAKNIQYF. The chain carries TRBV27 and TRBJ2-4; D is tentatively TRBD1 or TRBD2 (6 bases each). This CDR3 region has 20 residues. Per the germline V gene, CDR1 is MNHEY and CDR2 is SMNVEV (reference sequence). V shed 5 bases and J shed 0 bases, with 26 bases lying between them.

This clonotype turned up a few times. This chain connects TRBV12-5 to TRBJ1-2; 11 bases are shared with TRBD1. From germline, CDR1 is LGHNT and CDR2 FRNRAP. V shed 6 bases, J shed 3 bases, and the junction held 9 bases outside the gene matches. The CDR3 covers 16 residues. The CDR3 reads CASGTGQGESYYGYTF. CDR3 nucleotide sequence: TGTGCTAGTGGAACGGGACAGGGGGAAAGTTACTATGGCTACACCTTC.

The chain combines TRBV29-1 with TRBJ1-2; D unresolved. Germline-derived CDR1 and CDR2 are SQVTM and ANQGSEA. V lost 0 bases, J lost 6 bases, and 14 bases lay in between. The CDR3 consists of 14 residues. This CDR3 is CSVEDGWAANGYTF. The DNA of the CDR3 is TGCAGCGTTGAAGATGGCTGGGCAGCGAATGGCTACACCTTC.

This clonotype was recorded many times. This rearrangement joins TRBV7-2 to TRBJ2-1; D possibly corresponds to TRBD1 (6 bases). V was pared by 5 bases and J by 3 bases, with 14 bases between. The CDR3 loop spans 15 amino acids. CDR1 and CDR2 from the germline V gene are SGHTA and FQGNSA. The DNA of the CDR3 is TGTGCCAGCAGCCCGGAGGACAGCGGCTACAATGAGCAGTTCTTC. Amino acid sequence: CASSPEDSGYNEQFF.

The chain employs TRBV6-5 and TRBJ2-1; 8 nucleotides line up with TRBD2. V was pared by 0 bases and J by 9 bases, with 7 bases of the junction left unmatched. Germline CDR1 reads MNHEY; CDR2 reads SVGAGI. The CDR3 is 15 residues long. The CDR3 loop reads CASSYSGGRRGEQFF. In DNA, the CDR3 is TGTGCCAGCAGTTACTCTGGCGGGAGGAGGGGTGAGCAGTTCTTC.

The chain carries TRBV7-6 and TRBJ1-2; possible D gene TRBD1, 6 bases. CDR1 SGHVS and CDR2 FNYEAQ come from the germline V gene. CDR3 length: 16 residues. V was clipped by 1 base and J by 8 bases, with 20 bases between them. CDR3 in amino acids: CASSLVGAPAMWGYTF. DNA for the CDR3: TGTGCCAGCAGCTTAGTGGGGGCGCCGGCGATGTGGGGCTACACCTTC.

This clonotype was counted between two and nine times. This chain links TRBV20-1 with TRBJ2-2; no firm D call. Germline assignment: CDR1 DFQATT and CDR2 SNEGSKA (reference sequence). The CDR3 is 14 residues long. Trimming took off 0 bases at V and 4 bases at J, with 9 bases between the two ends. CDR3 region: CSARDPGSTGELFF. The DNA of the CDR3 is TGCAGTGCTAGAGATCCCGGTTCCACCGGGGAGCTGTTTTTT.

The chain has TRBV4-2 and TRBJ2-1; TRBD2 matches at 9 bases. The germline gives CDR1 LGHNA, CDR2 YNFKEQ. The CDR3 totals 16 residues. Trimming cost V 1 base and J 9 bases; bases outside gene matches: 10. The chain's CDR3 is CASSQVGLAGTFEQFF. CDR3 in DNA: TGTGCCAGCAGCCAAGTCGGCCTAGCGGGAACATTTGAGCAGTTCTTC.

The chain is built from TRBV7-6 and TRBJ2-2; D is possibly TRBD2 (6 bases). Germline CDR1 reads SGHVS; CDR2 reads FNYEAQ. With 2 bases removed from V and 4 bases from J, the gap between germline ends came to 8 bases. This CDR3 region has 14 residues. The CDR3 is CASSLLASTGELFF. In DNA form, the CDR3 reads TGTGCCAGCAGCTTACTAGCGAGCACCGGGGAGCTGTTTTTT.

This clonotype turned up a few times. Here the CDR3 reads CASRAGTTYNEQFF. CDR3 sequence (DNA): TGTGCCAGCAGAGCAGGGACTACCTACAATGAGCAGTTCTTC. V and J are TRBV6-1 and TRBJ2-1, with TRBD2 identical over 7 bases. CDR3 length: 14 amino acids. Trimming cost V 6 bases and J 2 bases; bases outside gene matches: 4. CDR1 and CDR2 from the germline V gene are MNHNS and SASEGT.

This chain links TRBV29-1 with TRBJ2-7, with 7 nucleotides matching TRBD1. Germline V gives CDR1 SQVTM, CDR2 ANQGSEA. The ends lost 6 bases at V and 4 bases at J; junction bases unmatched: 6. The CDR3 is 12 residues long. The CDR3 bases are TGCAGCGTGCGACAGGGATTGTACGAGCAGTACTTC. It is translated as CSVRQGLYEQYF.

This clonotype appeared a single time. The chain uses TRBV9 and TRBJ2-7; D unresolved. Trimming stripped 0 bases from V and 0 bases from J, with 7 bases between. The CDR3 runs to 14 residues. CDR1 and CDR2 (germline): SGDLS, YYNGEE. CDR3 sequence reads: CASSVEAPSYEQYF. CDR3 coding DNA: TGTGCCAGCAGCGTAGAAGCACCCTCCTACGAGCAGTACTTC.

The chain uses TRBV20-1 and TRBJ2-5, with 8 bases lining up with TRBD2. There are 15 residues in the CDR3. Unmatched junction bases numbered 7, after V lost 3 bases and J lost 1 base. Germline loops: CDR1 DFQATT, CDR2 SNEGSKA (reference sequence). The CDR3: CSARTGGTSQETQYF. In DNA, the CDR3 is TGCAGTGCTAGGACCGGTGGGACTAGCCAAGAGACCCAGTACTTC.

The chain employs TRBV7-2 and TRBJ2-7; the D gene is possibly TRBD1 (8 bases). Germline CDR1 and CDR2: SGHTA and FQGNSA. V was clipped by 8 bases and J by 1 base, with 18 bases between them. The CDR3 covers 15 residues. In nucleotides, the CDR3 is TGTGCCAGCCACAGGGGGGCTAGCGGATCCTACGAGCAGTACTTC. It yields the protein CASHRGASGSYEQYF.

The chain recombines TRBV6-2 or TRBV6-3 with TRBJ2-5; no clear D gene. CDR1 and CDR2 from the germline V gene are MNHEY and SVGEGT. V lost 0 bases and J 5 bases, leaving 16 bases between the germline ends. The CDR3 runs 16 residues. The CDR3: CASSYSKRIRYETQYF. The DNA for the CDR3 is TGTGCCAGCAGTTACTCGAAGAGAATAAGATACGAGACCCAGTACTTC.

This rearrangement joins TRBV30 to TRBJ1-1; unclear D gene. V was shortened by 4 bases and J by 8 bases, with 17 bases between the two germline ends. CDR1 is GTSNPN and CDR2 is SVGIG in the germline V gene (reference sequence). This CDR3 contains 13 residues. CDR3 loop: CAWISDGLREAFF. The CDR3 coding sequence is TGTGCCTGGATATCGGACGGCTTGAGAGAAGCTTTCTTT.

This clonotype was counted between two and nine times. This chain links TRBV6-2 or TRBV6-3 with TRBJ2-1; no clear D gene. Germline CDR1 is MNHEY and CDR2 is SVGEGT. This CDR3 has 17 amino acids. Trimming removed 4 bases from V and 4 bases from J, with 20 bases in between. The CDR3 region is CASSSPHDSHFYNEQFF. CDR3 bases: TGTGCCAGCAGTTCCCCCCACGACTCGCATTTTTACAATGAGCAGTTCTTC.

This rearrangement joins TRBV6-6 to TRBJ2-1; D is ambiguous. Trimming left V 0 bases short and J 1 base short, with 7 bases between. CDR1 is MNHNY and CDR2 is SVGAGI in the germline V gene (reference sequence). The CDR3 consists of 15 residues. In nucleotides, the CDR3 is TGTGCCAGCAGTTACTCGACTCTTTCCTACAATGAGCAGTTCTTC. Its protein is CASSYSTLSYNEQFF.